This entry is about one T cell receptor beta chain. This sample is part of a study of blood T cell repertoires in COVID-19. Study at large: Specimens from acute and convalescent COVID-19 originated in the United States, Italy and Spain. The analysed material was cDNA or gDNA that came from T cells, B-cell-depleted T cells, or PBMCs.

Authors' data handling: Amplification of reference gene primers was used by the study to estimate nucleated cell counts. Repertoires were generated with immunoSEQ multiplex PCR, while TCRdb's copy carries only in-frame clones and drops some. Clone size and the V and J calls come from that table; the DNA yielded D and trimming. The sample yields about 60,000 clones, around 89% seen once. Germline V lookup: CDR1 KGHSH, CDR2 LQKENI. The CDR3 is 13 amino acids. Trimming shortened V by 1 base and J by 4 bases, and 5 bases separated the two germline ends. This TCR was recovered from a man aged 55 to 69 with active COVID-19. The chain couples TRBV18 to TRBJ2-1; D ambiguous. Sequencing was done on a sample of peripheral blood. The CDR3, as DNA: TGTGCCAGCTCACCACGGCGGTACAATGAGCAGTTCTTC. It codes for CASSPRRYNEQFF.